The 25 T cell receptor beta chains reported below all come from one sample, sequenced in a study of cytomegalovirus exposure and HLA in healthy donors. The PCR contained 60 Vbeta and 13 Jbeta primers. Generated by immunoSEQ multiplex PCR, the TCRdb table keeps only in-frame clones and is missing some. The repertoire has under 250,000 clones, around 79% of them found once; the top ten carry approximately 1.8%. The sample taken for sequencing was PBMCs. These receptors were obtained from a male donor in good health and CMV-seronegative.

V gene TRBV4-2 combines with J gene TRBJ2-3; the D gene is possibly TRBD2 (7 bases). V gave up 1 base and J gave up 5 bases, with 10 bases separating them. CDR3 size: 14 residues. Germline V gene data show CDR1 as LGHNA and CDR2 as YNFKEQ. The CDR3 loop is CASSQGGGGDTQYF. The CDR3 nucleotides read TGTGCCAGCAGCCAAGGGGGGGGCGGAGATACGCAGTATTTT.

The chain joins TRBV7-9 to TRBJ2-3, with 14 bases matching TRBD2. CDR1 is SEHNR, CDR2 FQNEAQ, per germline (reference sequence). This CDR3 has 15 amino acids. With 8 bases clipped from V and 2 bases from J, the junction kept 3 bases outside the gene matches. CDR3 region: CASRGLAGDTDTQYF. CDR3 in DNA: TGTGCCAGCCGGGGACTAGCGGGAGACACAGATACGCAGTATTTT.

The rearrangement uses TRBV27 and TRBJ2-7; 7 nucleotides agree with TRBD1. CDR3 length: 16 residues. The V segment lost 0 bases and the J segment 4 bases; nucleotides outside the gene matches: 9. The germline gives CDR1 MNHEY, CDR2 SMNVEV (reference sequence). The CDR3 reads CASSLSAGTDRYEQYF. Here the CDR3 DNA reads TGTGCCAGCAGTTTATCGGCCGGGACAGATCGATACGAGCAGTACTTC.

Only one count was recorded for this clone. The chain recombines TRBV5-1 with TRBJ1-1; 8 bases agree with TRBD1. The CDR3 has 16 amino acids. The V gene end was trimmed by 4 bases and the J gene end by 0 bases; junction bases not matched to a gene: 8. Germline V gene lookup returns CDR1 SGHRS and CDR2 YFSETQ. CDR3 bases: TGCGCCAGCAGCGAAGGGGACAGGATATTGAACACTGAAGCTTTCTTT. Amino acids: CASSEGDRILNTEAFF.

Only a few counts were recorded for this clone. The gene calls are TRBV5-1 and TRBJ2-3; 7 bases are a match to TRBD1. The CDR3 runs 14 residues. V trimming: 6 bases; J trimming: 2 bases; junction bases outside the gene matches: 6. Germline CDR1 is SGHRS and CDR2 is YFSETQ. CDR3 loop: CASTPGQLTDTQYF. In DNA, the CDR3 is TGCGCCAGCACCCCGGGACAGCTCACAGATACGCAGTATTTT.

Here the CDR3 DNA reads TGTGCCAGCAGTGTCGACAGGGGGCCTGACGAGCAGTACTTC. Its translation is CASSVDRGPDEQYF. The V and J genes are TRBV6-1 and TRBJ2-7; TRBD1 aligns across 10 bases. The CDR3 is 14 residues long. Germline V lookup: CDR1 MNHNS, CDR2 SASEGT. J lost 5 bases, V lost 4 bases, and 5 bases had no gene match.

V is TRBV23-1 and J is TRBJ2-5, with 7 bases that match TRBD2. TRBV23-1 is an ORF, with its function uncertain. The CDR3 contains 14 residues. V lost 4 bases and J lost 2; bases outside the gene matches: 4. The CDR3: CASSRGGSQETQYF. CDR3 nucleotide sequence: TGCGCCAGCAGTCGGGGGGGGTCACAAGAGACCCAGTACTTC.

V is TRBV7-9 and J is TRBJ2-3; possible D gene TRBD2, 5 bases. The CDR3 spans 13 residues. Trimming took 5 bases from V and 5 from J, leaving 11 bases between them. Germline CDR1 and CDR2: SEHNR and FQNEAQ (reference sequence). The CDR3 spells CASSDGRRDTQYF. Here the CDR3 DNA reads TGTGCCAGCAGCGATGGGAGAAGAGATACGCAGTATTTT.

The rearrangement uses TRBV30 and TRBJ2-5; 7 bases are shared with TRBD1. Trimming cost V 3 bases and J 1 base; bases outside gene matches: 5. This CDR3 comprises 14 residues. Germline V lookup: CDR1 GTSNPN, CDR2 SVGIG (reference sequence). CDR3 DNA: TGTGCCTGGAGCATAGGGGGCCCCCAAGAGACCCAGTACTTC. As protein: CAWSIGGPQETQYF. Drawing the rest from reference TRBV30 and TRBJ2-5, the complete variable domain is SQTIHQWPATLVQPVGSPLSLECTVEGTSNPNLYWYRQAAGRGLQLLFYSVGIGQISSEVPQNLSASRPQDRQFILSSKKLLLSDSGFYLCAWSIGGPQETQYFGPGTRLLVL.

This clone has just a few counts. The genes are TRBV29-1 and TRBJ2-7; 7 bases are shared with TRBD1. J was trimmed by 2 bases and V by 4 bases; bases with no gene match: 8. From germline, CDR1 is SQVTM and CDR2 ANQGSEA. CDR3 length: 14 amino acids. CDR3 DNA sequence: TGCAGCGTTGGCCCGAGGCAGGGGGCCTACGAGCAGTACTTC. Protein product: CSVGPRQGAYEQYF.

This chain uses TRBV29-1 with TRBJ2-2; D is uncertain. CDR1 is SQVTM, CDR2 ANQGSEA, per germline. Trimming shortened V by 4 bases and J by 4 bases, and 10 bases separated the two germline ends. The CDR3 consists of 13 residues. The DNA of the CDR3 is TGCAGCGTTGGAGAGTCGGTCACCGGGGAGCTGTTTTTT. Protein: CSVGESVTGELFF.

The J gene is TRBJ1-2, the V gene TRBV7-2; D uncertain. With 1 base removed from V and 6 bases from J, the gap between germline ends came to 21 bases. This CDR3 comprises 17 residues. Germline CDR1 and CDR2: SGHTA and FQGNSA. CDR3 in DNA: TGTGCCAGCAGCTTAGTCGGGAGCAGGAGCTCCCACGATGGCTACACCTTC. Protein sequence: CASSLVGSRSSHDGYTF.

The CDR3 DNA sequence: TGCGCCAGCAGCCAAGAAGGTAGGGGCTACTACGAGCAGTACTTC. Amino acid sequence: CASSQEGRGYYEQYF. V usage is TRBV4-3 and J usage is TRBJ2-7; perhaps TRBD1 as D (5 bases). Germline V CDR1 and CDR2: LGHNA, YSLEER. V lost 0 bases and J 3 bases, leaving 12 bases between the germline ends. The CDR3 is 15 amino acids.

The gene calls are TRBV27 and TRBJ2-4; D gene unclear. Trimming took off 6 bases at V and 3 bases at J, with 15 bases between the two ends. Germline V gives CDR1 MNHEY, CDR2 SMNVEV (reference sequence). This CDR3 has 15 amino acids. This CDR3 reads CASSTTSVVKNIQYF. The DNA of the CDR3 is TGTGCCAGCAGCACGACGAGCGTGGTCAAAAACATTCAGTACTTC.

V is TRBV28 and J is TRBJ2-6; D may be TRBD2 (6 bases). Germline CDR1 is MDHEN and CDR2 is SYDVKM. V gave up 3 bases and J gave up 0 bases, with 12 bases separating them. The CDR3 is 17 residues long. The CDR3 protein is CASSLRLGGSGANVLTF. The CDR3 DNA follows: TGTGCCAGCAGTTTGAGGCTGGGGGGCTCTGGGGCCAACGTCCTGACTTTC.

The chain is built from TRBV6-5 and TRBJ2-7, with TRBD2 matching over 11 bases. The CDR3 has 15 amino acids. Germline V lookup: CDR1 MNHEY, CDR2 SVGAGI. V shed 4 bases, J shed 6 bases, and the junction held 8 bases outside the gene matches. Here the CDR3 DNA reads TGTGCCAGCAGTTCCATAGCGGGAGGGCCTCCCGAGCAGTACTTC. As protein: CASSSIAGGPPEQYF.

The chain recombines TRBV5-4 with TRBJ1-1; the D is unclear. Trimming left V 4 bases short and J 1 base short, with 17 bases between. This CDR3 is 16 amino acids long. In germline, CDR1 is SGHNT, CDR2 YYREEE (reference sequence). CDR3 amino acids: CASSPKNWPGNTEAFF. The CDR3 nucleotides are TGTGCCAGCAGCCCGAAAAACTGGCCGGGGAACACTGAAGCTTTCTTT.

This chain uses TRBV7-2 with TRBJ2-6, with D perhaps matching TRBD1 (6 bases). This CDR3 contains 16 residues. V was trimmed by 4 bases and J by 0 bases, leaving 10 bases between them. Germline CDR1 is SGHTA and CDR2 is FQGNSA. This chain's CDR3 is CASSSFRGSGANVLTF. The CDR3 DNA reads TGTGCCAGCAGCTCTTTCAGGGGCTCTGGGGCCAACGTCCTGACTTTC. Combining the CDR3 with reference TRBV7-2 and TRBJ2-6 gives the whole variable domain GAGVSQSPSNKVTEKGKDVELRCDPISGHTALYWYRQSLGQGLEFLIYFQGNSAPDKSGLPSDRFSAERTGGSVSTLTIQRTQQEDSAVYLCASSSFRGSGANVLTFGAGSRLTVL.

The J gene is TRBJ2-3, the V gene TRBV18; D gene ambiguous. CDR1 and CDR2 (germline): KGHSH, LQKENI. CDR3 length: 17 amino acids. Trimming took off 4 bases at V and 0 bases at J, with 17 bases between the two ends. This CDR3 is CASSHALRRSSTDTQYF. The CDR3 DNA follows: TGTGCCAGCTCACATGCCCTCCGGCGGTCGAGCACAGATACGCAGTATTTT.

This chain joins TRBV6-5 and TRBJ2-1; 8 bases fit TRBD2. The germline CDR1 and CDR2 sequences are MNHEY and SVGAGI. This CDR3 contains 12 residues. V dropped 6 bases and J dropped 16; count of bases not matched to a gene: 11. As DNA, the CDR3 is TGTGCCAGCAGGAACCCCGGGGGGGCCAATTTCTTC. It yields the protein CASRNPGGANFF.

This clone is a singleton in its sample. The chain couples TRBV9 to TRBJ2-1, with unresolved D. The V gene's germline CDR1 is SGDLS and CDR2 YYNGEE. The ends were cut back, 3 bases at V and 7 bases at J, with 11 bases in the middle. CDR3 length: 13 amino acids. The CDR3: CASSAPEWNEQFF. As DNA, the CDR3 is TGTGCCAGCAGCGCCCCCGAGTGGAATGAGCAGTTCTTC.

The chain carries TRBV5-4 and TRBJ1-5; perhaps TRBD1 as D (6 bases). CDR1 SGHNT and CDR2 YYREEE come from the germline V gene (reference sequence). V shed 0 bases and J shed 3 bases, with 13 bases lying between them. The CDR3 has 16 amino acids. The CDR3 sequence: CASSLGTEIINQPQHF. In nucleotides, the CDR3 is TGTGCCAGCAGCTTGGGGACAGAAATTATCAATCAGCCCCAGCATTTT.

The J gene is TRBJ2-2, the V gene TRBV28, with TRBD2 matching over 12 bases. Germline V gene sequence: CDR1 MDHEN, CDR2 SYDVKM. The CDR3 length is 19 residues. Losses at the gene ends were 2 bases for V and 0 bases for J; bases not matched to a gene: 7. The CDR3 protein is CASSLPTSGGLPNTGELFF. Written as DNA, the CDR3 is TGTGCCAGCAGTTTACCGACTAGCGGGGGCCTGCCGAACACCGGGGAGCTGTTTTTT. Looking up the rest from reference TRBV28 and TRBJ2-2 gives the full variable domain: DVKVTQSSRYLVKRTGEKVFLECVQDMDHENMFWYRQDPGLGLRLIYFSYDVKMKEKGDIPEGYSVSREKKERFSLILESASTNQTSMYLCASSLPTSGGLPNTGELFFGEGSRLTVL.

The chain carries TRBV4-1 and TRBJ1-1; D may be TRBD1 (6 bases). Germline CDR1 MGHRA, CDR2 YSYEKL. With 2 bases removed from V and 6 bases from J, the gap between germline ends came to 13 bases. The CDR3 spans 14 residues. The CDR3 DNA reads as TGCGCCAGCAGCCAAATAGGGGGAAATGCTGAAGCTTTCTTT. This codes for CASSQIGGNAEAFF.

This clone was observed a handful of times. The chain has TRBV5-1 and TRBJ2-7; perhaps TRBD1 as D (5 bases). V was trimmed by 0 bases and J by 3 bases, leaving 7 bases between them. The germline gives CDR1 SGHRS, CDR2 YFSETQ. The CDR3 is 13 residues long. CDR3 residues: CASSLGQFYEQYF. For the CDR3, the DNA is TGCGCCAGCAGCTTGGGACAGTTCTACGAGCAGTACTTC.